The 30 T cell receptor beta chains presented below share a single source sample, sequenced in a study of T cells in women clearing cervical HPV infection. Profiled with immunoSEQ multiplex PCR; TCRdb holds only in-frame clones, not every one. Recorded for this sample: 20,000 to 25,000 clones. Source material: blood buffy coat. The origin of the receptors is a woman aged 18-70 years with a cervical HPV16 infection that either progressed to CIN3+ or cleared (not recorded which).

Regarding this clone: With the read ending 3 residues before the CDR3 end, the germline J gene is used to fill in that end. This chain connects TRBV6-1 to TRBJ1-6; D is perhaps TRBD1 (5 bases). CDR3 length: 15 amino acids. Germline CDR1 and CDR2: MNHNS and SASEGT. The V and J ends lost 3 bases and 9 bases respectively, with 15 bases between them. CDR3 residues: CASSEGGWGGSPLHF. Incomplete CDR3 DNA: TGTGCCAGCAGTGAGGGGGGTTGGGGTGGTTCACCC.

With respect to this clone: The read terminates 3 residues ahead of where the CDR3 ends, so the germline J gene completes it. The V gene is TRBV6-1, the J gene TRBJ2-1; 10 nucleotides align to TRBD2. The germline gives CDR1 MNHNS, CDR2 SASEGT. After removal of 4 bases from V and 6 bases from J, the junction contained 3 bases not matched to a gene. The CDR3 is made up of 14 amino acids. The sequenced part of the CDR3 DNA is TGTGCCAGCAGTGGTTCTAGCGGGAGCAATGAG. This translates into CASSGSSGSNE. The entire CDR3 is CASSGSSGSNEQFF.

Incomplete CDR3 DNA: TGCGCCAGCAGCCTAGACAGGGGACAGGAAAAA. Its translation is CASSLDRGQEK. The whole CDR3 reads CASSLDRGQEKLFF. The V gene is TRBV5-1, the J gene TRBJ1-4; TRBD1 matches at 8 bases. The read ends 3 residues shy of where the CDR3 ends; the end is completed using the germline J gene. Germline lookup yields CDR1 SGHRS and CDR2 YFSETQ. Losses at the gene ends were 4 bases for V and 8 bases for J; bases not matched to a gene: 7. This CDR3 region has 14 residues.

About this clone: The junction departs from germline at one end; a sequencing error may be responsible. With the read ending 3 residues before the CDR3 end, the germline J gene is used to fill in that end. Other DNA sequences in the sample encode the same CDR3. The chain links TRBV7-2 to TRBJ1-3; 8 bases fit TRBD1. The CDR3 loop spans 14 amino acids. Germline V gene sequence: CDR1 SGHTA, CDR2 FQGNSA. The CDR3: CASSFAGTGNTIYF. The sequenced part of the CDR3 DNA is TGTGCCAGCAGCTTCGCGGGGACAGGAAACACG.

Incomplete CDR3 DNA: TGTGCCAGCAGCCAAGAATTTAGTGGC. It codes for CASSQEFSG. The entire CDR3 protein is CASSQEFSGYTF. The rearrangement joins TRBV3-1 (or the pseudogene TRBV3-2) to TRBJ1-2; D is undetermined. The read is 3 residues too short to cover the CDR3 end, so that end is filled in from the germline J gene. Germline CDR1 and CDR2: LGHDT and YNNKEL (reference sequence). The V end lost 0 bases, the J end lost 7 bases, and 6 bases lay between the germline ends. The CDR3 spans 12 residues.

About this clone: The junction departs from the called germline gene at one end, perhaps through a read error. The read halts 3 residues ahead of the CDR3 end, with the missing end drawn from the germline J gene. This chain joins TRBV7-7 and TRBJ1-2; 7 bases are a match to TRBD1. From germline, CDR1 is SSHAT and CDR2 FNYEAQ (reference sequence). The CDR3 contains 16 residues. CDR3 bases read: TGTGCTAGCACCGAAACACAGGGGAGTTACTACAATGAC. It translates to CASTETQGSYYND. The entire CDR3 is CASTETQGSYYNDYTF.

Remarks on this clone: The CDR3 end falls 3 residues outside the read, so it is completed with the germline J gene. This chain connects TRBV18 to TRBJ1-4; the match to TRBD1 covers 10 bases. Germline trimming cut 10 bases from V and 8 bases from J; bases unmatched to any gene: 4. The CDR3 sequence is 12 residues long. Germline V gene lookup returns CDR1 KGHSH and CDR2 LQKENI. The CDR3 is CATGQGEEKLFF. CDR3 DNA (partial): TGTGCCACCGGACAGGGGGAAGAAAAA.

Regarding this clone: The sequenced fragment ends 3 residues before the CDR3 boundary, so the rest is inferred from the germline J gene. The chain links TRBV5-1 to TRBJ2-3, with 7 nucleotides matching TRBD2. With V trimmed by 4 bases and J by 0 bases, 14 bases remained unmatched. Germline V lookup: CDR1 SGHRS, CDR2 YFSETQ. The CDR3 has 18 residues. CDR3 protein: CASSPTELILASTDTQYF. CDR3 DNA, as far as it was read: TGCGCCAGCAGCCCAACAGAACTGATACTAGCGAGCACAGATACG.

Details on this clone: The sequenced fragment ends 3 residues before the CDR3 boundary, so the rest is inferred from the germline J gene. V gene TRBV29-1 combines with J gene TRBJ2-1; 7 bases fit TRBD1. Germline assignment: CDR1 SQVTM and CDR2 ANQGSEA. V shed 3 bases and J 8 bases; nucleotides not matched to a gene: 10. The CDR3 spans 14 residues. This CDR3 reads CSVDGTEVIHEQFF. The sequenced CDR3 bases are TGCAGCGTTGACGGGACAGAGGTTATCCATGAG.

With respect to this clone: The read comes to an end 3 residues before the CDR3 does, leaving the germline J gene to fill in the end. The chain links TRBV11-2 to TRBJ1-3; D not certain. The CDR3 length is 15 residues. Germline V gene lookup returns CDR1 SGHAT and CDR2 FQNNGV. Trimming took 5 bases from V and 0 from J, leaving 11 bases between them. Partial CDR3 DNA: TGTGCCAGCAGCCCCTTTATCTCCTCTGGAAACACC. This translates into CASSPFISSGNT. The entire CDR3 sequence reads CASSPFISSGNTIYF. Full variable domain (outside the CDR3, taken from reference TRBV11-2 and TRBJ1-3): EAGVAQSPRYKIIEKRQSVAFWCNPISGHATLYWYQQILGQGPKLLIQFQNNGVVDDSQLPKDRFSAERLKGVDSTLKIQPAKLEDSAVYLCASSPFISSGNTIYFGEGSWLTVV.

As to this clone: The CDR3 is cut off 3 residues early in the read; its end comes from the germline J gene. Other DNA sequences from this sample encode an identical CDR3 as well. The chain recombines TRBV11-2 with TRBJ1-3; possible D gene TRBD1, 5 bases. Trimming took off 1 base at V and 2 bases at J, with 9 bases between the two ends. There are 15 residues in the CDR3. Germline V gene data show CDR1 as SGHAT and CDR2 as FQNNGV. The CDR3 bases that were read are TGTGCCAGCAGCTTAGTCCAGGGAACTGGAAACACC. Its protein is CASSLVQGTGNT. Given in full, the CDR3 is CASSLVQGTGNTIYF.

As concerns this clone: The read halts 3 residues ahead of the CDR3 end, with the missing end drawn from the germline J gene. The chain carries TRBV2 and TRBJ2-2; 13 bases match TRBD2. Trimming at V came to 4 bases and at J to 1 base, leaving 3 bases not matched to a gene. The V gene's germline CDR1 is SNHLY and CDR2 FYNNEI. The CDR3 consists of 17 residues. The CDR3 reads CASSGTSGRLNTGELFF. The DNA read from the CDR3 is TGTGCCAGCAGTGGGACTAGCGGGAGATTGAACACCGGGGAG.

To note about this clone: The read terminates 3 residues ahead of where the CDR3 ends, so the germline J gene completes it. The genes are TRBV7-9 and TRBJ1-5; the D is unclear. CDR3 length: 15 residues. Germline CDR1 is SEHNR and CDR2 is FQNEAQ (reference sequence). Trimming removed 5 bases from V and 6 bases from J, with 17 bases in between. The part of the CDR3 DNA that was read is TGTGCCAGCAGCCCCCCCCATGATCCCGGTCAGCCC. Translated: CASSPPHDPGQP. The whole CDR3 reads CASSPPHDPGQPQHF.

In the case of this clone: The missing CDR3 end, 3 residues past where the read stops, is filled in from the germline J gene. J is TRBJ1-1 and V is TRBV2; D is undetermined. Germline assignment: CDR1 SNHLY and CDR2 FYNNEI. The CDR3 runs 11 residues. With 2 bases removed from V and 5 bases from J, the gap between germline ends came to 3 bases. The covered CDR3 bases are TGTGCCAGCAGTGAACCAACTGAA. Protein sequence: CASSEPTE. The entire CDR3 protein reads CASSEPTEAFF.

As for this clone: The CDR3 extends 3 residues past the end of the read, so its final part is completed from the germline J gene. This chain connects TRBV19 to TRBJ1-2; D remains unclear. CDR1 and CDR2 from the germline V gene are LNHDA and SQIVND (reference sequence). This CDR3 is built from 14 residues. The CDR3 DNA, read in part, is TGTGCCAGTAGTAAAGCGGGAGTGAACTACGAC. It is translated as CASSKAGVNYD. From start to end, the CDR3 is CASSKAGVNYDYTF.

Comment on this clone: From the germline J gene comes the end of the CDR3, since the read stops 3 residues before it. The chain carries TRBV4-1 and TRBJ1-4, with 9 bases aligning to TRBD1. Germline CDR1 and CDR2: MGHRA and YSYEKL. V trimming: 4 bases; J trimming: 6 bases; junction bases outside the gene matches: 12. The CDR3 length is 17 residues. CDR3 DNA (partial): TGCGCCAGCAGCCTGGTACCACCGGGACAGGGCTATGAAAAA. Translated: CASSLVPPGQGYEK. In full, the CDR3 is CASSLVPPGQGYEKLFF.

Worth noting for this clone: The read stops 3 residues short of the end of the CDR3; the missing end is completed from the germline J gene. The V call is TRBV7-2, the J call TRBJ2-7; TRBD1 aligns across 7 bases. Germline lookup yields CDR1 SGHTA and CDR2 FQGNSA. V lost 5 bases and J lost 2; bases outside the gene matches: 9. The CDR3 sequence is 15 residues long. The DNA read from the CDR3 is TGTGCCAGCAGCCAGGGGGTGGGGGCCGCCTACGAG. It specifies CASSQGVGAAYE. The full CDR3 protein is CASSQGVGAAYEQYF.

Comments on this clone: The read terminates 3 residues ahead of where the CDR3 ends, so the germline J gene completes it. This chain connects TRBV5-1 to TRBJ2-1; the match to TRBD2 covers 10 bases. V shed 0 bases, J shed 9 bases, and the junction held 6 bases outside the gene matches. This CDR3 is 15 amino acids long. Germline V gives CDR1 SGHRS, CDR2 YFSETQ. The CDR3 loop reads CASSLASGGAREQFF. The CDR3 bases that were read are TGCGCCAGCAGCTTGGCCAGCGGGGGGGCGCGTGAG.

To note about this clone: The CDR3 goes on 3 residues after the read ends, and that part is filled in from the germline J gene. The chain recombines TRBV5-1 with TRBJ1-1; 7 bases map to TRBD1. The CDR3 spans 16 residues. V lost 0 bases and J lost 0; bases outside the gene matches: 5. Germline assignment: CDR1 SGHRS and CDR2 YFSETQ. CDR3 in amino acids: CASSLEGGALNTEAFF. The CDR3 bases that were read are TGCGCCAGCAGCTTGGAAGGGGGCGCGCTGAACACTGAA.

Concerning this clone itself: The CDR3 is cut off 3 residues early in the read; its end comes from the germline J gene. The V gene is TRBV5-6, the J gene TRBJ2-1; 8 bases are a match to TRBD2. With V trimmed by 4 bases and J by 6 bases, 9 bases remained unmatched. Germline values: CDR1 SGHDT, CDR2 YYEEEE. The CDR3 has 15 residues. Here the CDR3 reads CASSPRGRRFNEQFF. The CDR3 DNA, read in part, is TGTGCCAGCAGCCCCCGCGGGAGGCGCTTCAATGAG.

Worth noting for this clone: The read ends 3 residues early relative to the CDR3; the germline J gene fills the gap. The chain carries TRBV16 and TRBJ1-1; possibly TRBD1 for D (5 bases). The V and J ends lost 4 bases and 1 base respectively, with 7 bases between them. The CDR3 spans 13 residues. The V gene's germline CDR1 is KGHSY and CDR2 FQNENV. The CDR3: CASSLGQNTEAFF. Partial CDR3 DNA: TGTGCCAGCAGCCTAGGACAGAACACTGAA.

As concerns this clone: The read gets to within 3 residues of the CDR3 end, and the germline J gene fills in the rest. V gene TRBV7-2 combines with J gene TRBJ2-5, with 9 bases fitting TRBD1. Trimming cost V 4 bases and J 6 bases; bases outside gene matches: 3. Germline CDR1 is SGHTA and CDR2 is FQGNSA. The CDR3 has 13 amino acids. The CDR3 DNA, read in part, is TGTGCCAGCAGCTGGACAGGGGATCAGACC. Translated: CASSWTGDQT. The whole CDR3 region reads CASSWTGDQTQYF.

As concerns this clone: The CDR3 is cut off 3 residues early in the read; its end comes from the germline J gene. The chain combines TRBV12-3 or TRBV12-4 with TRBJ2-6; tentatively, D is TRBD2 (5 bases). V lost 3 bases and J lost 2, with 8 bases in between. CDR3 size: 15 residues. This chain's CDR3 is CASSFTGTGANVLTF. The covered CDR3 bases are TGTGCCAGCAGTTTCACGGGGACTGGGGCCAACGTC.

About this clone: The read ends 3 residues before the CDR3 terminus; that terminus is restored from the germline J gene. The rearrangement joins TRBV5-4 to TRBJ2-7; D gene unclear. Trimming took 4 bases from V and 5 from J, leaving 10 bases between them. CDR3 length: 12 residues. Per the germline V gene, CDR1 is SGHNT and CDR2 is YYREEE (reference sequence). The CDR3 DNA, read in part, is TGTGCCAGCAGCCGCCGAGAGGACGAG. Translating gives CASSRREDE. The whole CDR3 region reads CASSRREDEQYF.

To note about this clone: The read falls 3 residues short of the CDR3 end, and the missing part is taken from the germline J gene. The J gene is TRBJ2-2, the V gene TRBV10-1; D is uncertain. This CDR3 contains 13 residues. Germline lookup yields CDR1 WNHNN and CDR2 SYGVQD (reference sequence). With 3 bases removed from V and 1 base from J, the gap between germline ends came to 3 bases. Here the CDR3 reads CASSDQNTGELFF. CDR3 bases read: TGCGCCAGCAGTGACCAGAACACCGGGGAG.

Points on this clone: The read ends 3 residues shy of where the CDR3 ends; the end is completed using the germline J gene. This chain links TRBV4-1 with TRBJ2-7; 11 nucleotides align to TRBD2. V was pared by 4 bases and J by 1 base, with 6 bases of the junction left unmatched. CDR3 size: 16 residues. CDR1 is MGHRA, CDR2 YSYEKL, per germline. The part of the CDR3 DNA that was read is TGCGCCAGCAGCCTGTCCGGGACTAGCGGTTCCTACGAG. As protein: CASSLSGTSGSYE. The entire CDR3 is CASSLSGTSGSYEQYF.

To note about this clone: The read is 3 residues too short to cover the CDR3 end, so that end is filled in from the germline J gene. The chain is built from TRBV19 and TRBJ1-2; a possible D gene is TRBD1 (5 bases). This CDR3 region has 13 residues. Germline loops: CDR1 LNHDA, CDR2 SQIVND (reference sequence). V lost 5 bases and J lost 4, with 11 bases in between. The sequenced part of the CDR3 DNA is TGTGCCAGTAGTCCTCTGGGGGGCTATGGC. Translation: CASSPLGGYG. The full CDR3 reads CASSPLGGYGYTF. Drawing the rest from reference TRBV19 and TRBJ1-2, the complete variable domain is DGGITQSPKYLFRKEGQNVTLSCEQNLNHDAMYWYRQDPGQGLRLIYYSQIVNDFQKGDIAEGYSVSREKKESFPLTVTSAQKNPTAFYLCASSPLGGYGYTFGSGTRLTVV.

As concerns this clone: The sequence runs out 3 residues before the end of the CDR3; the remainder is reconstructed from the germline J gene. The chain links TRBV7-9 to TRBJ2-3, with a weak D call TRBD1 (6 bases). V was clipped by 4 bases and J by 2 bases, with 13 bases between them. CDR3 length equals 15 residues. The germline V gene has CDR1 SEHNR and CDR2 FQNEAQ (reference sequence). CDR3 DNA (partial): TGTGCCAGCAGCTCATCACCAGGGGACACAGATACG. This encodes CASSSSPGDTDT. In full, the CDR3 is CASSSSPGDTDTQYF.

Regarding this clone: Mismatch with germline at one junction end may stem from a read error. The read ends 3 residues shy of where the CDR3 ends; the end is completed using the germline J gene. V and J are TRBV4-2 and TRBJ2-3; D remains ambiguous. This CDR3 spans 14 amino acids. Germline V gene data show CDR1 as LGHNA and CDR2 as YNFKEQ. The sequenced part of the CDR3 DNA is TGCGCCAGCAGCCTGGGCGCCGGCGCAGATACG. Its protein product is CASSLGAGADT. The complete CDR3 protein is CASSLGAGADTQYF.

In the case of this clone: The sequence runs out 3 residues before the end of the CDR3; the remainder is reconstructed from the germline J gene. The chain combines TRBV19 with TRBJ1-5; D is perhaps TRBD1 (5 bases). Germline-derived CDR1 and CDR2 are LNHDA and SQIVND (reference sequence). The CDR3 is 15 amino acids. With 5 bases removed from V and 2 bases from J, the gap between germline ends came to 13 bases. Incomplete CDR3 DNA: TGTGCCAGTAGTGTGGGACTGCCGGGCAATCAGCCC. It translates to CASSVGLPGNQP. The whole CDR3 sequence is CASSVGLPGNQPQHF.